The 9 T cell receptor beta chains presented below share a single source sample, sequenced in a study of shared clonotypes between healthy human individuals. The protocol was immunoSEQ multiplex PCR, while the TCRdb copy is restricted to in-frame clones and leaves out a portion. Of over 950,000 clones in the sample, 77% were seen once. The sequenced material came from memory CD4+ T cells from PBMCs. Subset indicated: CD45RA-negative fraction. Source of these receptors: a man aged 18 to 29 in good health. Some clones in this sample may be carry-over from other donors' samples.

As to this clone: In the same sample, other DNA sequences code for this CDR3. The V and J genes are TRBV6-5 and TRBJ2-5; TRBD2 matches 9 bases. The CDR3 covers 15 residues. Trimming at V came to 0 bases and at J to 4 bases, leaving 3 bases not matched to a gene. CDR1 and CDR2 from the germline V gene are MNHEY and SVGAGI. CDR3 region: CASSYSLAGVETQYF. CDR3 sequence (DNA): TGTGCCAGCAGTTACTCGTTAGCGGGAGTAGAGACCCAGTACTTC.

The count of this clone is one. The V call is TRBV7-3, the J call TRBJ2-1; D uncertain. The ends were cut back, 2 bases at V and 9 bases at J, with 11 bases in the middle. CDR1 is SGHTA, CDR2 FQGTGA, per germline. CDR3 size: 13 residues. The CDR3 protein is CASSLPRRSEQFF. The CDR3 DNA follows: TGTGCCAGCAGCTTACCCCGACGGAGTGAGCAGTTCTTC.

Comments on this clone: Other DNA sequences of this sample code for an identical CDR3. This sequence joins TRBV2 and TRBJ2-2, with D hard to call. Germline lookup yields CDR1 SNHLY and CDR2 FYNNEI. The CDR3 is made up of 13 amino acids. Trimming removed 8 bases at V and 1 base at J, with 8 bases between. The CDR3 protein is CASRTENTGELFF. The CDR3 coding sequence is TGTGCCAGCCGGACGGAGAACACCGGGGAGCTGTTTTTT.

The chain carries TRBV19 and TRBJ1-2; 8 bases line up with TRBD1. CDR1 is LNHDA, CDR2 SQIVND, per germline (reference sequence). J lost 5 bases, V lost 0 bases, and 8 bases had no gene match. The length of the CDR3 is 16 residues. This CDR3 is CASSIEDPGQVYGYTF. DNA for the CDR3: TGTGCCAGTAGTATAGAAGATCCGGGACAGGTTTATGGCTACACCTTC.

The V and J genes are TRBV7-9 and TRBJ2-3, with TRBD2 matching 8 bases. Trimming cost V 5 bases and J 2 bases; bases outside gene matches: 6. Per germline, CDR1 SEHNR and CDR2 FQNEAQ (reference sequence). The CDR3 contains 15 residues. CDR3 amino acids: CASSPGTRLTDTQYF. As DNA, the CDR3 is TGTGCCAGCAGCCCCGGGACTAGACTCACAGATACGCAGTATTTT.

The gene calls are TRBV28 and TRBJ1-6, with a possible D match to TRBD1 (5 bases). V was shortened by 3 bases and J by 8 bases, with 11 bases between the two germline ends. There are 14 residues in the CDR3. The germline V gene has CDR1 MDHEN and CDR2 SYDVKM. CDR3: CASSLSGIDSPLHF. CDR3 bases: TGTGCCAGCAGTTTGTCAGGGATTGATTCACCCCTCCACTTT.

In regard to this clone: The sample carries other DNA sequences with the same CDR3. The chain is built from TRBV7-2 and TRBJ2-7; 9 bases line up with TRBD1. This CDR3 has 12 amino acids. With V trimmed by 4 bases and J by 5 bases, 0 bases remained unmatched. In germline, CDR1 is SGHTA, CDR2 FQGNSA. The CDR3 coding sequence is TGTGCCAGCAGCTGGACAGGGGACGAGCAGTACTTC. Its protein product is CASSWTGDEQYF. The whole variable domain, remainder taken from reference TRBV7-2 and TRBJ2-7, is GAGVSQSPSNKVTEKGKDVELRCDPISGHTALYWYRQSLGQGLEFLIYFQGNSAPDKSGLPSDRFSAERTGGSVSTLTIQRTQQEDSAVYLCASSWTGDEQYFGPGTRLTVT.

V usage is TRBV19 and J usage is TRBJ1-1; D call uncertain. CDR1 is LNHDA, CDR2 SQIVND, per germline (reference sequence). V gave up 7 bases and J gave up 3 bases, with 12 bases separating them. CDR3 length: 13 residues. CDR3 nucleotide sequence: TGTGCCAGTATACAGCCCCTCGACACTGAAGCTTTCTTT. Amino acids: CASIQPLDTEAFF. The full variable domain, completed using reference TRBV19 and TRBJ1-1, is DGGITQSPKYLFRKEGQNVTLSCEQNLNHDAMYWYRQDPGQGLRLIYYSQIVNDFQKGDIAEGYSVSREKKESFPLTVTSAQKNPTAFYLCASIQPLDTEAFFGQGTRLTVV.

The rearrangement links TRBV19 to TRBJ2-1; TRBD1 agrees at 7 bases. CDR1 LNHDA and CDR2 SQIVND come from the germline V gene (reference sequence). The trim removed 3 bases at V and 5 bases at J, leaving 4 bases unmatched. The CDR3 length is 14 residues. CDR3 DNA: TGTGCCAGTAGTATGAGACAGGGTGACAATGAGCAGTTCTTC. Its protein product is CASSMRQGDNEQFF.